The rows below give T cell receptor beta chains drawn from one sample of a study of beta chain features in type 1 diabetes. The protocol was immunoSEQ multiplex PCR, while the TCRdb copy is restricted to in-frame clones and leaves out a portion. This sample has 40,000 or so clones; roughly 68% occur once, and the top ten carry about 2%. Specimen: Tregs from blood. Every receptor here comes from a woman aged 18-30 years with type 1 diabetes. The CDR3 runs from the conserved cysteine through the conserved F or W. Each record gives: V gene, clone size, J gene, D gene, CDR3 protein, CDR3 DNA. D genes are given only for firm matches. Size is omitted from some rows. Given values are once, few, many or a class for expanded clones.

V: TRBV18
size: few
J: TRBJ2-3
D: -
CDR3: CASSPSDTQYF
DNA: TGTGCCAGCTCACCCTCAGATACGCAGTATTTT

V: TRBV29-1
size: few
J: TRBJ2-7
D: TRBD2
CDR3: CSVGLWGGSGEQYF
DNA: TGCAGCGTGGGGTTGTGGGGGGGGTCGGGCGAGCAGTACTTC

V: TRBV11-2
size: -
J: TRBJ2-7
D: -
CDR3: CASSFSRVRQGEDEQYF
DNA: TGTGCCAGCAGCTTTTCGCGCGTTCGGCAGGGGGAGGACGAGCAGTACTTC

V: TRBV6-6
size: -
J: TRBJ2-7
D: -
CDR3: CASSSPVLEQYF
DNA: TGTGCCAGCAGCTCTCCAGTCCTGGAGCAGTACTTC

V: TRBV29-1
size: once
J: TRBJ2-5
D: -
CDR3: CSVNRVWETQYF
DNA: TGCAGCGTAAACAGGGTTTGGGAGACCCAGTACTTC

V: TRBV4-3
size: -
J: TRBJ2-5
D: -
CDR3: CASSQDLETQYF
DNA: TGCGCCAGCAGCCAAGATCTCGAGACCCAGTACTTC

V: TRBV15
size: few
J: TRBJ1-5
D: -
CDR3: CATSMGGTNQPQHF
DNA: TGTGCCACCAGTATGGGGGGTACCAATCAGCCCCAGCATTTT

V: TRBV7-2
size: -
J: TRBJ2-1
D: TRBD2
CDR3: CASSRNRLAGGNEQFF
DNA: TGTGCCAGCAGTCGAAATCGGCTAGCGGGGGGTAATGAGCAGTTCTTC

V: TRBV30
size: -
J: TRBJ1-1
D: -
CDR3: CAWNPFRETEAFF
DNA: TGTGCCTGGAATCCTTTCAGGGAAACTGAAGCTTTCTTT

V: TRBV14
size: -
J: TRBJ2-6
D: -
CDR3: CASSHGGMLLSGANVLTF
DNA: TGTGCCAGCAGCCATGGCGGGATGCTACTCTCTGGGGCCAACGTCCTGACTTTC

V: TRBV29-1
size: -
J: TRBJ2-3
D: TRBD2
CDR3: CSAPGGGTDTQYF
DNA: TGCAGCGCTCCCGGGGGGGGCACAGATACGCAGTATTTT

V: TRBV19
size: -
J: TRBJ1-3
D: -
CDR3: CASSMDPGRWNTIYF
DNA: TGTGCCAGTAGTATGGACCCAGGGAGGTGGAACACCATATATTTT

V: TRBV6-5
size: few
J: TRBJ1-1
D: TRBD1
CDR3: CASRKTGGPNTEAFF
DNA: TGTGCCAGCAGAAAGACAGGGGGCCCAAACACTGAAGCTTTCTTT

V: TRBV27
size: once
J: TRBJ1-6
D: TRBD1
CDR3: CASSPGTGGISPLHF
DNA: TGTGCCAGCAGTCCCGGGACAGGGGGCATTTCACCCCTCCACTTT

V: TRBV7-9
size: -
J: TRBJ2-3
D: -
CDR3: CASSFPAGDTQYF
DNA: TGTGCCAGCAGCTTCCCGGCGGGGGATACGCAGTATTTT

V: TRBV27
size: -
J: TRBJ2-1
D: -
CDR3: CASSPIVVQDYNEQFF
DNA: TGTGCCAGCAGCCCTATTGTGGTGCAGGATTACAATGAGCAGTTCTTC

V: TRBV11-3
size: -
J: TRBJ2-5
D: TRBD2
CDR3: CATGTSGTETQYF
DNA: TGTGCCACCGGGACTAGCGGGACGGAGACCCAGTACTTC

V: TRBV5-4
size: -
J: TRBJ2-6
D: -
CDR3: CASSWGGLLSGANVLTF
DNA: TGTGCCAGCAGCTGGGGGGGGCTGCTCTCTGGGGCCAACGTCCTGACTTTC

V: TRBV18
size: -
J: TRBJ2-1
D: TRBD1
CDR3: CASSGGQGSYNEQFF
DNA: TGTGCCAGCTCGGGGGGACAGGGTTCCTACAATGAGCAGTTCTTC

V: TRBV7-8
size: -
J: TRBJ1-1
D: TRBD1
CDR3: CASSSFRDSSEAFF
DNA: TGTGCCAGCAGCTCTTTCCGGGACAGCTCTGAAGCTTTCTTT

V: TRBV6-1
size: -
J: TRBJ2-1
D: TRBD2
CDR3: CASSSRRGVYNEQFF
DNA: TGTGCCAGCAGCAGCCGTCGGGGGGTATACAATGAGCAGTTCTTC

V: TRBV11-2
size: -
J: TRBJ2-3
D: TRBD2
CDR3: CASSPLAGTSTDTQYF
DNA: TGTGCCAGCAGCCCCTTAGCGGGGACTAGCACAGATACGCAGTATTTT

V: TRBV5-1
size: few
J: TRBJ2-1
D: -
CDR3: CASSSLSGTSRRVTYNEQFF
DNA: TGCGCCAGCAGCTCCCTTTCGGGGACAAGTAGACGAGTAACCTACAATGAGCAGTTCTTC

V: TRBV9
size: -
J: TRBJ2-5
D: TRBD1
CDR3: CASSVVGTGGRETQYF
DNA: TGTGCCAGCAGCGTAGTTGGTACAGGGGGCCGAGAGACCCAGTACTTC

V: TRBV5-6
size: -
J: TRBJ1-1
D: -
CDR3: CASSLGPAEAFF
DNA: TGTGCCAGCAGCTTGGGTCCAGCTGAAGCTTTCTTT

V: TRBV7-3
size: -
J: TRBJ2-5
D: -
CDR3: CASSLFGSGETQYF
DNA: TGTGCCAGCAGCTTATTTGGGAGTGGGGAGACCCAGTACTTC

V: TRBV27
size: -
J: TRBJ2-3
D: -
CDR3: CASRLFPPADTQYF
DNA: TGTGCCAGCAGGCTATTCCCCCCTGCAGATACGCAGTATTTT

V: TRBV27
size: -
J: TRBJ1-3
D: -
CDR3: CASSLKGASGNTIYF
DNA: TGTGCCAGCAGTTTAAAAGGGGCATCTGGAAACACCATATATTTT

V: TRBV10-3
size: -
J: TRBJ2-5
D: TRBD1
CDR3: CAISAGQGALDETQYF
DNA: TGTGCCATCTCGGCGGGACAGGGGGCTCTAGACGAGACCCAGTACTTC